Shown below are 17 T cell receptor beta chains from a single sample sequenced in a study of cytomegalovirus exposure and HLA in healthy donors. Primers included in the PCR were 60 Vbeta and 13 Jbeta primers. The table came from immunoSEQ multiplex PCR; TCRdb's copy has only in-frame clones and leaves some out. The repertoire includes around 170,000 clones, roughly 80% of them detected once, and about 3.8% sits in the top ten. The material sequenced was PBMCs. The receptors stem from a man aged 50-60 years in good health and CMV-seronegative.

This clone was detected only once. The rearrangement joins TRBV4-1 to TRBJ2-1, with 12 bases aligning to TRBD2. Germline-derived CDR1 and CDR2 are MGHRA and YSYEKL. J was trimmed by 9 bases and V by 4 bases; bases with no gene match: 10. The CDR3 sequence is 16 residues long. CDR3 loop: CASSPSGGAPGVEQFF. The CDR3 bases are TGCGCCAGCAGCCCTAGCGGGGGGGCCCCGGGGGTTGAGCAGTTCTTC.

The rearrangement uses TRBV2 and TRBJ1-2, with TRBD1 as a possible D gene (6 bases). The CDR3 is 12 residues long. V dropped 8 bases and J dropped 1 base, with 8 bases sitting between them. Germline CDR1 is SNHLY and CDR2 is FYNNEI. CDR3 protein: CASGQLNYGYTF. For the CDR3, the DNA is TGTGCCAGCGGACAGCTTAACTATGGCTACACCTTC.

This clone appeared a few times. DNA of the CDR3: TGTGCCAGCAGTTACCGAAGGGGACAGGGGGTTTACGAGCAGTACTTC. Protein product: CASSYRRGQGVYEQYF. V and J are TRBV6-5 and TRBJ2-7; 11 bases are shared with TRBD1. Trimming removed 2 bases from V and 4 bases from J; junction bases left unmatched: 7. Germline V gene lookup returns CDR1 MNHEY and CDR2 SVGAGI. The CDR3 runs 16 residues.

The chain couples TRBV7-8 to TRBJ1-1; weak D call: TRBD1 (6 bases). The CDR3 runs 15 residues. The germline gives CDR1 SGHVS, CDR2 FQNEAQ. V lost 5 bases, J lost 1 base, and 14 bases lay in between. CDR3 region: CASSPQGRSNTEAFF. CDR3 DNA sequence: TGTGCCAGCAGCCCACAGGGTCGGTCGAACACTGAAGCTTTCTTT.

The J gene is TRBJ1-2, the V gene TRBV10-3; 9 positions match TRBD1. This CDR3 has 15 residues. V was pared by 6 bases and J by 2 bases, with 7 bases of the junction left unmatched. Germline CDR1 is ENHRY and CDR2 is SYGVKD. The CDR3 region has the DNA TGTGCCATCAGGGGACAGGGACAGAAAAACTATGGCTACACCTTC. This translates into CAIRGQGQKNYGYTF.

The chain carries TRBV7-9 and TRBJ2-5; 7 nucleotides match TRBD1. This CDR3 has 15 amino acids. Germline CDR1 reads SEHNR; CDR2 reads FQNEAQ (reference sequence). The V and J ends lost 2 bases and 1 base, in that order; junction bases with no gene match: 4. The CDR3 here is CASSLSSGGQETQYF. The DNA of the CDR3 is TGTGCCAGCAGCTTATCGTCAGGGGGCCAAGAGACCCAGTACTTC.

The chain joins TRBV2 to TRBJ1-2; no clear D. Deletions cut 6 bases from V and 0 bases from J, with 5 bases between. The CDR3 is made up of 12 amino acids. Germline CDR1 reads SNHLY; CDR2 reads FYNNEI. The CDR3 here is CASRSSNYGYTF. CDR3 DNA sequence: TGTGCCAGCAGGTCGTCTAACTATGGCTACACCTTC.

The CDR3 loop is CASSTSVRGLSEQYF. The CDR3 DNA reads as TGTGCCAGCAGTACATCGGTAAGGGGTCTAAGCGAGCAGTACTTC. V usage is TRBV6-5 and J usage is TRBJ2-7; TRBD1 might be the D (5 bases). This CDR3 has 15 residues. The germline CDR1 and CDR2 sequences are MNHEY and SVGAGI. V was shortened by 5 bases and J by 6 bases, with 20 bases between the two germline ends.

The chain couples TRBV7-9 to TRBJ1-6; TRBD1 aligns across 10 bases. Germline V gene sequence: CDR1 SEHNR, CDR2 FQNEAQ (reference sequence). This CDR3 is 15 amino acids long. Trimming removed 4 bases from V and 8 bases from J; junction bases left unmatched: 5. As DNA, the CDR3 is TGTGCCAGCAGCTCTCGGGACAGGGGTTATTCACCCCTCCACTTT. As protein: CASSSRDRGYSPLHF.

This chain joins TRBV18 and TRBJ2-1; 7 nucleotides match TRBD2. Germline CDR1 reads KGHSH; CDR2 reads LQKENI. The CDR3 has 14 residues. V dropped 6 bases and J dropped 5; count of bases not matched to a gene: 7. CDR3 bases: TGTGCCAGCTCTGGCGCGGGGGAAAACAATGAGCAGTTCTTC. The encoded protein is CASSGAGENNEQFF. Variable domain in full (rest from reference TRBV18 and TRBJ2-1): NAGVMQNPRHLVRRRGQEARLRCSPMKGHSHVYWYRQLPEEGLKFMVYLQKENIIDESGMPKERFSAEFPKEGPSILRIQQVVRGDSAAYFCASSGAGENNEQFFGPGTRLTVL.

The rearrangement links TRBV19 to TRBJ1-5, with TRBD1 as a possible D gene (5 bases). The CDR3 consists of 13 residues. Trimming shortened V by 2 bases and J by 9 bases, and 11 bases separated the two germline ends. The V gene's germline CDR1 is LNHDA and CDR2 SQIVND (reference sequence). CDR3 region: CASSITGEGPQHF. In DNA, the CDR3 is TGTGCCAGTAGTATAACGGGGGAAGGGCCCCAGCATTTT.

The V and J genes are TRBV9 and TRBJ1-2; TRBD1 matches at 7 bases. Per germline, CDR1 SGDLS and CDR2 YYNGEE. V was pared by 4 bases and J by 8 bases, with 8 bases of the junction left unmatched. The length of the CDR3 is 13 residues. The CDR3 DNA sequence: TGTGCCAGCAGCCAGGGGACAGACCTGGGCTACACCTTC. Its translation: CASSQGTDLGYTF.

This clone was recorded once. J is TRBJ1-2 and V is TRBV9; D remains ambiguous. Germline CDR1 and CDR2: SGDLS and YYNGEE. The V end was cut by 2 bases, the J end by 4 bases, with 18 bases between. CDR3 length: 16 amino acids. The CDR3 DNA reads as TGTGCCAGCAGCGTCGGGGAGACCCATGAGGTCTATGGCTACACCTTC. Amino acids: CASSVGETHEVYGYTF.

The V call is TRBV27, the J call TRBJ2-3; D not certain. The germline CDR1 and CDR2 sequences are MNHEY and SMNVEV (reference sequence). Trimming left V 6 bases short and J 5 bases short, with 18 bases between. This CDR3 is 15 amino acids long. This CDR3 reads CASSLRGWVGDTQYF. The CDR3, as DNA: TGTGCCAGCAGCCTAAGAGGATGGGTGGGAGATACGCAGTATTTT.

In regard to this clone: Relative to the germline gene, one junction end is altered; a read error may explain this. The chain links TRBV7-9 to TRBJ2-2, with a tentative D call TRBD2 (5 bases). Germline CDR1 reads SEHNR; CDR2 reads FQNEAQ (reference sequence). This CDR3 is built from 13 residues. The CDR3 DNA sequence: TGTTCCAGCAGCAACGTAGCGTCCGGGGAGCTGTTTTTT. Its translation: CSSSNVASGELFF.

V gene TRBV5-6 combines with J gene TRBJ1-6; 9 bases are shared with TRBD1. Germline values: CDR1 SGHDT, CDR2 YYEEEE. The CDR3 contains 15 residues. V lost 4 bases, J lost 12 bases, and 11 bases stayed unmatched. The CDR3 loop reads CASSRPDRGEVPLHF. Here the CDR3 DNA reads TGTGCCAGCAGCCGGCCGGACAGGGGAGAAGTACCCCTCCACTTT.

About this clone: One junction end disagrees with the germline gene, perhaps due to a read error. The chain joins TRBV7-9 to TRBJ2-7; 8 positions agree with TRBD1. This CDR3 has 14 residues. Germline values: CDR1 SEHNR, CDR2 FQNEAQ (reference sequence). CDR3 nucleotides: TGTTCCAGCAGCCTAGCGACAGGGGTAGGGGAGCAGTACTTC. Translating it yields CSSSLATGVGEQYF.